The 9 T cell receptor beta chains in this list originate from one sample, sequenced in a study of chemoradiotherapy in HPV16-positive cancers. The table came from immunoSEQ multiplex PCR; TCRdb's copy has only in-frame clones and leaves some out. Among over 1,500 clones listed, around 86% were seen once. The material sequenced was tumor tissue, taken from a patient who underwent chemoradiotherapy. The receptors derive from a human donor with HPV-associated anogenital cancer.

The chain recombines TRBV21-1 with TRBJ1-5. TRBV21-1 is labeled a pseudogene. The CDR3 sequence is 16 residues long. The DNA for the CDR3 is TGTGCCAGCAGCAAAAATTTTAGTAGGGGCAATCAGCCCCAGCATTTT. It yields the protein CASSKNFSRGNQPQHF.

This chain links TRBV30 with TRBJ1-2; the match to TRBD1 covers 7 bases. The length of the CDR3 is 14 residues. Germline CDR1 reads GTSNPN; CDR2 reads SVGIG (reference sequence). The V and J ends lost 3 bases and 7 bases, in that order; junction bases with no gene match: 11. The chain's CDR3 is CAWRRLAGGRGYTF. The CDR3 bases are TGTGCCTGGAGGAGGCTAGCAGGGGGTCGTGGCTACACCTTC.

Here the CDR3 reads CASSLGRGGTDTQYF. The DNA of the CDR3 is TGCGCCAGCAGCTTGGGGAGGGGTGGGACAGATACGCAGTATTTT. The chain combines TRBV5-1 with TRBJ2-3, with a possible D match to TRBD2 (6 bases). Trimming removed 0 bases at V and 3 bases at J, with 11 bases between. The V gene's germline CDR1 is SGHRS and CDR2 YFSETQ. The CDR3 sequence is 15 residues long.

There are a few counts of this clone. The V gene is TRBV5-1, the J gene TRBJ1-1; a possible D gene is TRBD1 (5 bases). The CDR3 length is 13 residues. Trimming removed 4 bases from V and 7 bases from J, with 14 bases in between. The germline V gene has CDR1 SGHRS and CDR2 YFSETQ. CDR3 in amino acids: CASSLTGLVEAFF. The CDR3 coding sequence is TGCGCCAGCAGCCTCACAGGACTTGTTGAAGCTTTCTTT.

The chain employs TRBV10-1 and TRBJ2-5; 11 nucleotides agree with TRBD1. The J call may be mistaken, given a closer DNA end match to TRBJ2-7. This CDR3 region has 16 residues. In germline, CDR1 is WNHNN, CDR2 SYGVQD (reference sequence). CDR3 protein: CASRFLPGQGAYEQYF. The DNA of the CDR3 is TGCGCCAGCAGGTTCCTCCCGGGACAGGGGGCCTACGAGCAGTACTTC.

V usage is TRBV5-1 and J usage is TRBJ2-2; TRBD1 or TRBD2 may be the D gene (5 bases each). Trimming took off 1 base at V and 2 bases at J, with 12 bases between the two ends. CDR1 and CDR2 from the germline V gene are SGHRS and YFSETQ. This CDR3 has 16 residues. The CDR3 region is CASSLTGRTNTGELFF. In DNA, the CDR3 is TGCGCCAGCAGCTTGACGGGACGGACTAACACCGGGGAGCTGTTTTTT.

The chain is built from TRBV2 and TRBJ1-2; 9 bases agree with TRBD1. This CDR3 comprises 13 residues. After removal of 7 bases from V and 6 bases from J, the junction contained 6 bases not matched to a gene. The germline V gene has CDR1 SNHLY and CDR2 FYNNEI. The CDR3 DNA sequence: TGTGCCAGCAAGGAGACAGGGGGAAATGGCTACACCTTC. It is translated as CASKETGGNGYTF.

The rearrangement uses TRBV5-1 and TRBJ1-6, with 8 bases fitting TRBD1. CDR1 SGHRS and CDR2 YFSETQ come from the germline V gene. CDR3 length equals 14 residues. The trim removed 3 bases at V and 8 bases at J, leaving 4 bases unmatched. CDR3 sequence (DNA): TGCGCCAGCAGCTGGGGGGACAGGTATTCACCCCTCCACTTT. Translated, it gives CASSWGDRYSPLHF.

The chain has TRBV2 and TRBJ1-4; TRBD1 is a possible D gene (5 bases). The CDR3 is 13 residues long. Per the germline V gene, CDR1 is SNHLY and CDR2 is FYNNEI. V shed 10 bases and J shed 12 bases, with 21 bases lying between them. The CDR3 bases are TGTGCCATCGGGCGGAGGGACCTTCGGGAACTGTTTTTT. Its translation is CAIGRRDLRELFF.